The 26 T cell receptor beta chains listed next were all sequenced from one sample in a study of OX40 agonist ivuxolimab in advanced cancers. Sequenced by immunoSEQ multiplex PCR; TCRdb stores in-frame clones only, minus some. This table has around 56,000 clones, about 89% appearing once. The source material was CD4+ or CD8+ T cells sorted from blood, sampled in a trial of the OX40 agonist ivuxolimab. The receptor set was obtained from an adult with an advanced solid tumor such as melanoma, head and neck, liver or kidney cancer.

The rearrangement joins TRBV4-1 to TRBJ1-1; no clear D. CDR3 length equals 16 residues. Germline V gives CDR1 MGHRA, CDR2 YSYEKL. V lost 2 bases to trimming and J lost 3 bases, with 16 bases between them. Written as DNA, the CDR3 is TGCGCCAGCAGCCAATCTAGCGCCTCAGAGTACACTGAAGCTTTCTTT. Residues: CASSQSSASEYTEAFF.

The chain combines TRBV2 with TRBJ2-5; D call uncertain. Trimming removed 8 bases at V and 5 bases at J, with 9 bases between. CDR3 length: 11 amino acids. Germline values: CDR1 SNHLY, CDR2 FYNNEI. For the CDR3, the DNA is TGTGCCAGCCAGACCTTGGAGACCCAGTACTTC. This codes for CASQTLETQYF.

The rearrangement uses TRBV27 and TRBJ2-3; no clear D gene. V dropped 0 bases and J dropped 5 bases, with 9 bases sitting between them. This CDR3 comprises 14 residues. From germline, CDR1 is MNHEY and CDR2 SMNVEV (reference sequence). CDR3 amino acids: CASSLSSSGDTQYF. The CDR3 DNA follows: TGTGCCAGCAGTTTATCTAGCTCGGGAGATACGCAGTATTTT.

The CDR3 DNA reads as TGCGCCAGCAGCCAAGGAGGTAGCGGGTCCGCCCTCAACGAGCAGTACTTC. It yields the protein CASSQGGSGSALNEQYF. J is TRBJ2-7 and V is TRBV4-3, with TRBD2 matching over 7 bases. This CDR3 has 17 residues. Trimming cost V 1 base and J 5 bases; bases outside gene matches: 14. Germline CDR1 and CDR2: LGHNA and YSLEER.

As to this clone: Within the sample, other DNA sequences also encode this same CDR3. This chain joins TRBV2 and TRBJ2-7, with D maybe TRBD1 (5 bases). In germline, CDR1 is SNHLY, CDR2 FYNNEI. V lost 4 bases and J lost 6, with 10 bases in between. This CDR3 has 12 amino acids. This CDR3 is CASSGQGSEQYF. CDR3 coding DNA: TGTGCCAGCAGTGGTCAGGGTAGCGAGCAGTACTTC.

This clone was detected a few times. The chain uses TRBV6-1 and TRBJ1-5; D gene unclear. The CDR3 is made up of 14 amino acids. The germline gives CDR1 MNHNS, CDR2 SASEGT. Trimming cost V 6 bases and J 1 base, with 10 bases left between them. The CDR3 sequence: CASRPFGSNQPQHF. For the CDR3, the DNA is TGTGCCAGCAGACCATTCGGGAGCAATCAGCCCCAGCATTTT.

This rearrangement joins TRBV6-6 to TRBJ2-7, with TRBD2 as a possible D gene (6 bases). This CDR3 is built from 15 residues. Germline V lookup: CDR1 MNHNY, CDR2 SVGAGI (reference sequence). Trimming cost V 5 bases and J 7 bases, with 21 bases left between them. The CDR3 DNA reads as TGTGCCAGCAGTCTTTCCGGGACTGACGTCGGGGAGCAGTACTTC. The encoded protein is CASSLSGTDVGEQYF.

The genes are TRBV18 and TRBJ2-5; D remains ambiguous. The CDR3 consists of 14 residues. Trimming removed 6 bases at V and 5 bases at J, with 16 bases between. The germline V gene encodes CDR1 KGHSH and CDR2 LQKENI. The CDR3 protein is CASSKAVTTETQYF. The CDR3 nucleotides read TGTGCCAGCTCCAAGGCAGTGACAACGGAGACCCAGTACTTC.

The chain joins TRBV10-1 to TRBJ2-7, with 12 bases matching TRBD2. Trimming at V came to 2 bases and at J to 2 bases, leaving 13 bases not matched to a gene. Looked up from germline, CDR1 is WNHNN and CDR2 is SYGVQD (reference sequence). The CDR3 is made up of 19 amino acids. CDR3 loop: CASSEDPGLAGGPTYEQYF. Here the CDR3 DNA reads TGCGCCAGCAGTGAGGACCCTGGGCTAGCGGGAGGGCCCACCTACGAGCAGTACTTC.

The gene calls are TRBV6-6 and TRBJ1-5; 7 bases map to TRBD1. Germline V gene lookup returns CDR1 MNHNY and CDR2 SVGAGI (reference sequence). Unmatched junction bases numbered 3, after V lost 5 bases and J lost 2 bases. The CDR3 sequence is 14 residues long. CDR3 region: CASSRTGGNQPQHF. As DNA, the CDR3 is TGTGCCAGCAGTCGAACAGGGGGCAATCAGCCCCAGCATTTT.

The DNA for the CDR3 is TGTGCCAGCAGTGATAGCGGGAGAAAAATAGATACGCAGTATTTT. Translation gives CASSDSGRKIDTQYF. This chain joins TRBV28 and TRBJ2-3, with 9 positions matching TRBD2. Germline CDR1 and CDR2: MDHEN and SYDVKM. CDR3 length: 15 residues. After removal of 5 bases from V and 5 bases from J, the junction contained 8 bases not matched to a gene.

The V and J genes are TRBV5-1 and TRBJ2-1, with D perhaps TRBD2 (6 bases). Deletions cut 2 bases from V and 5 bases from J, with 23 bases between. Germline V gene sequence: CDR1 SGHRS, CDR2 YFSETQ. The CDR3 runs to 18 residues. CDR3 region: CASSFGPWDGGKHNEQFF. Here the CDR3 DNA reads TGCGCCAGCAGCTTTGGCCCCTGGGACGGCGGGAAACACAATGAGCAGTTCTTC.

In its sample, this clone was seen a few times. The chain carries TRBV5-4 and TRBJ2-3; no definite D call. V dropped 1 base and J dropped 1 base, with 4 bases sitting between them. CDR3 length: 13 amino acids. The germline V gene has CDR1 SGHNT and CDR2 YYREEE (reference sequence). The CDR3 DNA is TGTGCCAGCAGCTTGACGGGCACAGATACGCAGTATTTT. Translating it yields CASSLTGTDTQYF.

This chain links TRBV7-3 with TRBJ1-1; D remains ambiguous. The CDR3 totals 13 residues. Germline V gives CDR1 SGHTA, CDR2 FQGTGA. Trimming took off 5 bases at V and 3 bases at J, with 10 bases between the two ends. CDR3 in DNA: TGTGCCAGCAGCCTTGACCGGGACACTGAAGCTTTCTTT. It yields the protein CASSLDRDTEAFF.

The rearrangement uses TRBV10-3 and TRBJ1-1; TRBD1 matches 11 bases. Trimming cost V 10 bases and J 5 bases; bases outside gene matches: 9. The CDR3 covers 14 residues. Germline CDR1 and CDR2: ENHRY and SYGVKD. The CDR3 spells CATLGQGARTEAFF. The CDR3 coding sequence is TGTGCCACCCTTGGACAGGGGGCTCGGACTGAAGCTTTCTTT.

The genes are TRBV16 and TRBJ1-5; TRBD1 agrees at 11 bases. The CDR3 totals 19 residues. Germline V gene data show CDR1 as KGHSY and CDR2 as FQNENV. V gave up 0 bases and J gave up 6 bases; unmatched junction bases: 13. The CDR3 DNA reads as TGTGCCAGCAGCCAATCGTCGGGACAGGGGGTCAGGGTTGGTCAGCCCCAGCATTTT. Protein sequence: CASSQSSGQGVRVGQPQHF.

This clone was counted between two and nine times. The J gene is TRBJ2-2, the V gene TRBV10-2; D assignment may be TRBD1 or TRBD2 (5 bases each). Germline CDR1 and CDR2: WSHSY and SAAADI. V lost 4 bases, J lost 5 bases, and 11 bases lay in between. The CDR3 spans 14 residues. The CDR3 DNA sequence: TGCGCCAGCAGTGCTGTATGGGGGACCGGGGAGCTGTTTTTT. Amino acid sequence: CASSAVWGTGELFF.

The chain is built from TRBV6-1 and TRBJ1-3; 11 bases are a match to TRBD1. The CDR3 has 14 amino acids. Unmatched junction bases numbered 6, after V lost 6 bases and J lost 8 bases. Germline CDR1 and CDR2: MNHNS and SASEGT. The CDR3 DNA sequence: TGTGCCAGCAGACTCGGGACAGGGGGTTACACCATATATTTT. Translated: CASRLGTGGYTIYF.

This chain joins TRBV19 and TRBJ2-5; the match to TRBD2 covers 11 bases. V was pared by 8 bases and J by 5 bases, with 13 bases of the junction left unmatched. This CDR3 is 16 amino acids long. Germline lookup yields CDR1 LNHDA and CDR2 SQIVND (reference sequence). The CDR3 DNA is TGTGCCAGTGGGGGACTAGCGGCTGGAAGGAGTGAGACCCAGTACTTC. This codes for CASGGLAAGRSETQYF.

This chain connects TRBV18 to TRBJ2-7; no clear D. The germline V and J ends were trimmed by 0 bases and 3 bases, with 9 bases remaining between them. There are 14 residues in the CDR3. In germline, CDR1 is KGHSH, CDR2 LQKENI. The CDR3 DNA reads TGTGCCAGCTCACCACCAGACGGAGACTACGAGCAGTACTTC. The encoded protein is CASSPPDGDYEQYF.

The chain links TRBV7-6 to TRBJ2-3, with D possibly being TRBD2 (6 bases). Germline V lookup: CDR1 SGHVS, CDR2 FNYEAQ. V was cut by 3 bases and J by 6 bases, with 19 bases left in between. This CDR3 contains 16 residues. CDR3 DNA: TGTGCCAGCAGCTTGGCGGGACTGAGACATTCGGATACGCAGTATTTT. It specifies CASSLAGLRHSDTQYF.

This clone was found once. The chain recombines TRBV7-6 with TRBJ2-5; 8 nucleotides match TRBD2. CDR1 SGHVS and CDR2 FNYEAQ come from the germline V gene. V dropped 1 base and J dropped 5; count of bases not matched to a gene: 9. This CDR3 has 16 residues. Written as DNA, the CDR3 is TGTGCCAGCAGCTTAGAAGGTAGGCCGGGAGGGGAGACCCAGTACTTC. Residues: CASSLEGRPGGETQYF. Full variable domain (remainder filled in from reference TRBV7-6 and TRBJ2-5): GAGVSQSPRYKVTKRGQDVALRCDPISGHVSLYWYRQALGQGPEFLTYFNYEAQQDKSGLPNDRFSAERPEGSISTLTIQRTEQRDSAMYRCASSLEGRPGGETQYFGPGTRLLVL.

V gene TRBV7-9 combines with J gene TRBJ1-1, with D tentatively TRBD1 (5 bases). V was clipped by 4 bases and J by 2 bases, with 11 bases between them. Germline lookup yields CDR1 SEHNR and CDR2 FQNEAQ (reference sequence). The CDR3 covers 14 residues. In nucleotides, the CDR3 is TGTGCCAGCAGCTCCCAGGGTTACAACACTGAAGCTTTCTTT. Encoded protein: CASSSQGYNTEAFF.

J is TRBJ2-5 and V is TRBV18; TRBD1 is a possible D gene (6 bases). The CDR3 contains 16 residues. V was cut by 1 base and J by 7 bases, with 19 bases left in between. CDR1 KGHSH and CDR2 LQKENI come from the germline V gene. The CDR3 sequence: CASSPRPGQGYRTQYF. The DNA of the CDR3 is TGTGCCAGCTCACCACGCCCGGGACAAGGGTACAGGACCCAGTACTTC.

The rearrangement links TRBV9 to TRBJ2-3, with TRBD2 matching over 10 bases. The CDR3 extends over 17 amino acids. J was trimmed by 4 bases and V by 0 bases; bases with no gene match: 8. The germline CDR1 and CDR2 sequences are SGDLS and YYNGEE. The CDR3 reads CASSVAASGRGSDTQYF. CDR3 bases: TGTGCCAGCAGCGTAGCGGCTAGCGGGAGAGGCTCAGATACGCAGTATTTT.

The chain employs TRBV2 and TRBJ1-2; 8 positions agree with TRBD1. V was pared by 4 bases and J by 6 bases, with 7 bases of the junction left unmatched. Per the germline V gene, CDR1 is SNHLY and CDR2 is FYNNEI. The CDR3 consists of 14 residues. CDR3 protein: CASSGTGGWDGYTF. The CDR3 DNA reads TGTGCCAGCAGTGGAACAGGGGGATGGGATGGCTACACCTTC.